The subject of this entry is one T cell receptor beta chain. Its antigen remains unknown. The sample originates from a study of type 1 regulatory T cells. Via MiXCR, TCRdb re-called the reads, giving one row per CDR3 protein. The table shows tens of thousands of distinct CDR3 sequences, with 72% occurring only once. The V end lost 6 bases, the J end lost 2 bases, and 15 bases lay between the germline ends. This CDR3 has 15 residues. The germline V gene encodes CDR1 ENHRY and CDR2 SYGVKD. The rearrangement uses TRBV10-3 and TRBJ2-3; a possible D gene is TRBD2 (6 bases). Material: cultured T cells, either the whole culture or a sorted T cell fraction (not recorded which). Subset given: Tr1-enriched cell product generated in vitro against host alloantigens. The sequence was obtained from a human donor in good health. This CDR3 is CAIRALGGFTDTQYF. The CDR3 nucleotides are TGTGCCATCAGGGCTTTGGGGGGATTCACAGATACGCAGTATTTT.